The rows below give T cell receptor beta chains drawn from one sample of a study of early T cells in non-severe SARS-CoV-2 infection. MiXCR, run by TCRdb on the 5' RACE reads, gives a single entry per CDR3 protein. Found here are 75,000 to 100,000 distinct CDR3 sequences, around 15% of them singletons; the top ten hold roughly 9.7%. Sequenced input: whole blood. Every receptor here comes from an adult who was a healthcare worker with PCR-confirmed SARS-CoV-2 infection or an uninfected control (not recorded which). The CDR3 runs from the conserved cysteine through the conserved F or W. The D gene is left open where the match is weak. Size tells how often a clone was seen (once, few, many) or the class of an expanded clone, and some rows leave it out.

TRBJ2-7,TRBV6-5,NA,NA,11,TGTGCCAGCAGTTCCCCCCTCGAGCAGTACTTC,CASSSPLEQYF
TRBJ2-1,TRBV4-3,NA,NA,15,TGCGCCAGCAGCCAAGAAGGGCAGCTCTACAATGAGCAGTTCTTC,CASSQEGQLYNEQFF
TRBJ2-3,TRBV12-3/TRBV12-4,NA,NA,13,TGTGCCAGCAAACTAGAAGGCACAGATACGCAGTATTTT,CASKLEGTDTQYF
TRBJ2-1,TRBV3-1,NA,TRBD2,15,TGTGCCAGCAGCCAAATACTAGCGGTGTCCAATGAGCAGTTCTTC,CASSQILAVSNEQFF
TRBJ2-2,TRBV5-5,NA,NA,13,TGTGCCAGCAGCTTGCTGGGGCCCGGGGAGCTGTTTTTT,CASSLLGPGELFF
TRBJ2-7,TRBV5-1,NA,NA,13,TGCGCCAGCAGCCCAAGCGGGCTCTACGAGCAGTACTTC,CASSPSGLYEQYF
TRBJ1-2,TRBV7-2,NA,NA,16,TGTGCCAGCAACCAGGACATTTCAGGGGCCCACTATGGCTACACCTTC,CASNQDISGAHYGYTF
TRBJ1-2,TRBV3-1,few,NA,17,TGTGCCAGCAGCCAAGCGGCCCGGGACACGTTGGACTATGGCTACACCTTC,CASSQAARDTLDYGYTF
TRBJ2-5,TRBV5-1,NA,NA,14,TGCGCCAGCAGCTTGTCCGGGGCCCAAGAGACCCAGTACTTC,CASSLSGAQETQYF
TRBJ1-2,TRBV15,NA,TRBD1,16,TGTGCCACCAGCAGAGATCAGGGACAGACTATCTATGGCTACACCTTC,CATSRDQGQTIYGYTF
TRBJ2-3,TRBV28,many,TRBD2,15,TGTGCCAGCAGCCAACTAGCGGGGTACACAGATACGCAGTATTTT,CASSQLAGYTDTQYF
TRBJ1-4,TRBV5-4,few,NA,14,TGTGCCAGCAGCTTGGGGCCGTCTAATGAAAAACTGTTTTTT,CASSLGPSNEKLFF
TRBJ1-1,TRBV9,NA,TRBD1,15,TGTGCCAGCAGCGTAGTGGGGACAGTGAACACTGAAGCTTTCTTT,CASSVVGTVNTEAFF
TRBJ2-7,TRBV6-5,NA,NA,15,TGTGCCAGCAGTTACTCGTCTGGGTTCGCCCGCGAGCAGTACTTC,CASSYSSGFAREQYF
TRBJ2-1,TRBV7-3,few,NA,15,TGTGCCAGCAGCTTAGCCGGGTATGGTATCAATGAGCAGTTCTTC,CASSLAGYGINEQFF
TRBJ1-5,TRBV7-2,many,NA,15,TGTGCCAGCAGCCTAGAAAGGGGCCTGCATCAGCCCCAGCATTTT,CASSLERGLHQPQHF
TRBJ2-3,TRBV4-1,NA,NA,15,TGCGCCAGCAGCCAAGATGGCGCTCGCGCAGATACGCAGTATTTT,CASSQDGARADTQYF
TRBJ2-3,TRBV12-3/TRBV12-4,once,NA,13,TGTGCCAGCAGTCCTTCCACTAGCGATACGCAGTATTTT,CASSPSTSDTQYF
TRBJ2-7,TRBV20-1,NA,TRBD2,13,TGCAGTGCTAGAGGAAGCGGGGATTACGAGCAGTACTTC,CSARGSGDYEQYF
TRBJ2-6,TRBV7-3,few,TRBD1,15,TGTGCCAGCAGCTCACAGGGGTTTGGGGCCAACGTCCTGACTTTC,CASSSQGFGANVLTF
TRBJ2-3,TRBV15,NA,NA,13,TGTGCCACCAGCAGAGATGATACAGATACGCAGTATTTT,CATSRDDTDTQYF
TRBJ2-7,TRBV18,NA,NA,13,TGTGCCAGCTCACCATCGGTCCAATACGAGCAGTACTTC,CASSPSVQYEQYF
TRBJ2-2,TRBV29-1,few,NA,13,TGCAGCGCCCGGGTTGGGGGCACCGGGGAGCTGTTTTTT,CSARVGGTGELFF
TRBJ1-1,TRBV29-1,few,NA,12,TGCAGCGTTGTAGATTGGGACACTGAAGCTTTCTTT,CSVVDWDTEAFF
TRBJ2-6,TRBV30,few,NA,15,TGTGCCTGGAGTGTACCAGGGCCCGGGGCCAACGTCCTGACTTTC,CAWSVPGPGANVLTF
TRBJ1-6,TRBV7-6,few,NA,14,TGTGCCAGCAGCTTAGGACAGAATAATTCACCCCTCCACTTT,CASSLGQNNSPLHF
TRBJ1-6,TRBV7-2,few,NA,12,TGTGCCAGCAGCTCCAGCCAGGGGCCCCTCCACTTT,CASSSSQGPLHF
TRBJ2-3,TRBV21-1,NA,NA,15,TGTGCCAGCAGCACTAGCGTTGATAATTTAGATACGCAGTATTTT,CASSTSVDNLDTQYF
TRBJ2-1,TRBV6-5,many,NA,12,TGTGCCACGACGGGGGGCAGAAATGAGCAGTTCTTC,CATTGGRNEQFF
TRBJ2-1,TRBV5-1,few,TRBD1,16,TGCGCCAGCAGCTTGGCGGGACAGGGGTCTATCAATGAGCAGTTCTTC,CASSLAGQGSINEQFF
TRBJ2-7,TRBV6-2/TRBV6-3,NA,NA,12,TGTGCCAGCAGTTACCGTCGGCGCGAGCAGTACTTC,CASSYRRREQYF
TRBJ1-4,TRBV12-3/TRBV12-4,many,NA,14,TGTGCCAGTTCTAAAGGAGGCCCTAATGAAAAACTGTTTTTT,CASSKGGPNEKLFF
TRBJ2-2,TRBV20-1,few,TRBD1,15,TGCAGTGCTCACAGGGACAGGGCGCGGACCGGGGAGCTGTTTTTT,CSAHRDRARTGELFF
TRBJ1-1,TRBV29-1,few,NA,12,TGCAGCGTTGCGTCGCAGAACACTGAAGCTTTCTTT,CSVASQNTEAFF
TRBJ2-7,TRBV19,NA,NA,15,TGTGCCAGTAGTTCCGACACCACGGGTTCCGACGAGCAGTACTTC,CASSSDTTGSDEQYF
TRBJ1-5,TRBV18,NA,NA,14,TGTGCCAGCTCACCCTCGGGGCCCAATCAGCCCCAGCATTTT,CASSPSGPNQPQHF
TRBJ2-7,TRBV7-9,NA,NA,14,TGTGCCAGCAGCTTAGCCGTGGGATCCTACGAGCAGTACTTC,CASSLAVGSYEQYF
TRBJ1-1,TRBV27,many,NA,13,TGTGCCAGCAGTCAACTGGTGGGGACTGAAGCTTTCTTT,CASSQLVGTEAFF
TRBJ1-2,TRBV25-1,NA,NA,12,TGTGCCAGCAGTGACAGGGGCCTGGGCTACACCTTC,CASSDRGLGYTF
TRBJ2-3,TRBV29-1,NA,NA,14,TGCAGCGTTGTCTACGGGGGCGGCGCAGATACGCAGTATTTT,CSVVYGGGADTQYF